The sequence of this T cell receptor beta chain was determined in a study of identical twins (TCRdb year 2016). About the full investigation: TCR alpha and beta repertoires from monozygotic twins, unrelated adults of various ages and cord blood were deep-sequenced to test whether fetal clonotypes persist. To rule out contamination, replicate twin experiments were performed at different times with different library preparation protocols. What the research found in general, with its limitations: Fewer insertions were carried by abundant cord blood beta clonotypes; a weaker similar trend was observed in young adult naive repertoires, while no such trend was observed in memory repertoires. Out-of-frame TCR alpha sequences shared between twins showed an excess of low generation-probability sequences compared with coincidental sharing between unrelated individuals. Invariant T cells such as MAIT and iNKT could partly confound zero-insertion analyses, though diverse VJ usage argued against this for most clonotypes. Excess twin sharing in beta out-of-frame sequences was weaker because fewer shared sequences lowered the signal-to-noise ratio. Conclusions relied on cross-sectional statistical analysis, since the same donors could not be followed over many years. In monozygotic twins, recombination models systematically underestimated out-of-frame TCR alpha sharing, but the models matched the sharing seen between unrelated individuals.

As regards this clonotype: This receptor's antigen is unknown. There are no base qualities to consult, and no much larger clone falls within one base.

The method behind the library was 5' RACE. TCRdb names Illumina HiSeq 2000 as the instrument used. A universal primer binding site was introduced by template switching, and a unique molecular identifier was present in the final cDNA, enabling accurate counting of TCR cDNA molecules. Specific primers in the conserved constant-segment region were used to synthesize first-strand cDNA for the TCR alpha and beta chains. To control for contamination, each cDNA library was double barcoded with a SMART-Mk sample barcode plus Illumina barcodes. Two successive PCR steps introduced TruSeq adapter sequences along with Illumina sample barcodes. TCR alpha and beta cDNA libraries were sequenced on the Illumina HiSeq platform with custom primers. The authors' analysis ran thus. Raw reads were processed with MiGEC to extract unique molecular identifiers, and MiXCR was used to determine CDR3 positions. Recombination models were inferred per individual with the repgenHMM and IGoR tools using an EM algorithm. The analysis of shared clonotypes was done with the tcR package in R, with sharing normalized by the product of cloneset sizes. To study raw recombination free of thymic and clonal selection effects, out-of-frame nonproductive sequences were analyzed. TCRdb cleaned the public reads at Q25 with fastp, built clones with MiXCR and kept in-frame beta chains. Merged by CDR3 protein, the rows form single entries marked with the most common genes and DNA. Clone size and V and J calls follow TCRdb, not the original study. The table for this sample lists over 600,000 distinct CDR3 sequences; around 20% of them were counted only once. Clones ranked in the top ten supply 4% to 4.5% of the sample.

CDR1 is given as SGHRS and CDR2 as YFSETQ, both from the germline V gene. Measured from the cysteine to the phenylalanine, the CDR3 is 15 residues long. Kept here is only the CDR3 DNA, which spans 45 bases and is read in frame from base 1. Trimming removed 4 bases from V and 4 bases from J, leaving 15 bases between the germline ends. Every donor was a healthy Caucasian. Three pairs of female monozygotic twins, all aged about 18 to 29 years, were included in the twin cohort. RNA for TCR libraries was isolated from peripheral blood mononuclear cells. This sample was shared with a second study, whose subject was T cells expressing NK-cell markers. As that second paper reports: In sorted CD3+CD56+NKG2C+, CD3+CD56+NKG2C- and CD3+CD56-NKG2C+ T-cell subsets from several donors, TCR beta-chain repertoires were profiled. Of the eight sequenced donors, seven were found to be HCMV-seropositive and one was found to be HCMV-seronegative. In several experiments an anti-gammadeltaTCR antibody was added to restrict sorting to alphabetaTCR-expressing T cells. In several donors, the dominant CD3+CD56+NKG2C+ clonotypes ranked among the top 10 CD8+ clonotypes, making up about 1.0-7.0% of CD8+ T cells. Those dominant clonotypes were again the most abundant among CD3+CD56-NKG2C+ cells in a handful of donors, at about 25-65%. Whether the expanded NKG2C-expressing T cell clones were specific for HCMV antigens was left unclear. The eight sequenced donors were randomly selected healthy volunteers, three men and five women. A commercial ELISA kit detecting HCMV-specific IgG in serum was used to determine HCMV serostatus. For five to seven donors, bulk peripheral blood T-cell repertoires were also sequenced from unsorted PBMC. MIGEC was used to demultiplex reads and group the reads by UMI, and MiTCR was used to assemble and quantify clonotypes. To exclude erroneous sequences, only TCR cDNA sequences supported by at least two reads were retained. Downstream repertoire analysis used the tcR package, and clonotypes were matched across fractions by CDR3 nucleotide sequence plus V segment. VDJmatch was used to annotate antigen specificity against VDJdb, with one amino acid substitution in CDR3 allowed.

The clonotype originates from a woman aged 18-35 years in good health. Sequenced input: PBMCs. The chain links TRBV5-1 with TRBJ2-1; TRBD2 could be the D gene, as 5 bases match. The DNA reads TGCGCCAGCAGCCCCGGGCCAGCGGAGTACAATGAGCAGTTCTTC. Its protein reads: CASSPGPAEYNEQFF.